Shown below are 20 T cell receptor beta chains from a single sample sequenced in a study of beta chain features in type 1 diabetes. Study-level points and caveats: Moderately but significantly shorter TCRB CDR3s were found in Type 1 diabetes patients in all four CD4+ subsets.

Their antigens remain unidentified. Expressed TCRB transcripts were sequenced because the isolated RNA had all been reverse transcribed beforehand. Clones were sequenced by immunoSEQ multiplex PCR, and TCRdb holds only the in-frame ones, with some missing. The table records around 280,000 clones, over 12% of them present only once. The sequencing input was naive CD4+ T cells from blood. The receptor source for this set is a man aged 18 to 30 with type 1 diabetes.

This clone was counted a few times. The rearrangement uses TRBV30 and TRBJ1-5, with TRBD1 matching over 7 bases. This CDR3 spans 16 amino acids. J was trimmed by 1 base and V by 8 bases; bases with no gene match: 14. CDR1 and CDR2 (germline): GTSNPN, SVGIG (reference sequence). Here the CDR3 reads CAPFEQGPRSNQPQHF. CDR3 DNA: TGTGCCCCATTTGAACAGGGGCCCCGGAGCAATCAGCCCCAGCATTTT.

The CDR3 nucleotides are TGCAGTGCTACAGGGGGCACTGAAGCTTTCTTT. This sequence encodes CSATGGTEAFF. This chain connects TRBV20-1 to TRBJ1-1; 7 bases agree with TRBD1. Germline V lookup: CDR1 DFQATT, CDR2 SNEGSKA (reference sequence). The CDR3 is 11 residues long. The V segment lost 4 bases and the J segment 4 bases; nucleotides outside the gene matches: 0.

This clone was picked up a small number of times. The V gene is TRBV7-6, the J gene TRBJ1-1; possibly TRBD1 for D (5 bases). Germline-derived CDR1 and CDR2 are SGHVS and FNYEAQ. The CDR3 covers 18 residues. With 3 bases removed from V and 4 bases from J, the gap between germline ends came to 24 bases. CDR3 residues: CASSFPSGGSGLFTEAFF. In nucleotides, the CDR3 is TGTGCCAGCAGCTTCCCTTCCGGGGGGTCGGGTTTGTTCACTGAAGCTTTCTTT.

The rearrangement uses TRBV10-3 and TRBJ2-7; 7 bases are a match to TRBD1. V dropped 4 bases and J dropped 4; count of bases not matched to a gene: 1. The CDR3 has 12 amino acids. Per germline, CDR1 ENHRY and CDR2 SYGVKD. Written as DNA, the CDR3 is TGTGCCATCAGTGCACAGGGGTACGAGCAGTACTTC. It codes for CAISAQGYEQYF.

The chain's CDR3 is CAYTTTYEQYF. Written as DNA, the CDR3 is TGTGCCTACACGACTACCTACGAGCAGTACTTC. The chain carries TRBV30 and TRBJ2-7, with D possibly TRBD2 on 5 matching bases. The V end was cut by 7 bases, the J end by 2 bases, with 9 bases between. The CDR3 covers 11 residues. Germline V gives CDR1 GTSNPN, CDR2 SVGIG (reference sequence).

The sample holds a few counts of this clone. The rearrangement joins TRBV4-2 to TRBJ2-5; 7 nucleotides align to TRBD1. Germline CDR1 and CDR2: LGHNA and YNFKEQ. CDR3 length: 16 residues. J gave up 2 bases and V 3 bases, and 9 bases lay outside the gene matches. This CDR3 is CASSQASGGRQETQYF. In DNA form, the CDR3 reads TGTGCCAGCAGCCAGGCCTCAGGGGGAAGGCAAGAGACCCAGTACTTC.

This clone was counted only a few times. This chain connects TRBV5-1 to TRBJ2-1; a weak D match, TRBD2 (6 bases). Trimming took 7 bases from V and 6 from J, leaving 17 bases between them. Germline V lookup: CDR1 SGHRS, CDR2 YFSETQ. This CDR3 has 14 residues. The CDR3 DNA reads TGCGCCAGCGGAAACATTTTGGGGGGCAATGAGCAGTTCTTC. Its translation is CASGNILGGNEQFF.

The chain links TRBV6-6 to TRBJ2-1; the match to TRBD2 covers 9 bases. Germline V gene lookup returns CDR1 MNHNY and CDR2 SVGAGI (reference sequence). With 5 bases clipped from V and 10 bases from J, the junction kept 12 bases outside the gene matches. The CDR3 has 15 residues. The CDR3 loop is CASSLTGLAVLEQFF. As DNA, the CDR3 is TGTGCCAGCAGTCTCACGGGACTAGCCGTTTTGGAGCAGTTCTTC.

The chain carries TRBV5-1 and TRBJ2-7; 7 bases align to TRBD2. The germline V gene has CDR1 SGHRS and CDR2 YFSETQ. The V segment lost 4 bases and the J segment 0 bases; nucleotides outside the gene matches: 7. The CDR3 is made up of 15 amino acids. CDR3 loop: CASSDGGSVSYEQYF. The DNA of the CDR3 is TGCGCCAGCAGCGACGGGGGGAGCGTCTCCTACGAGCAGTACTTC.

The DNA of the CDR3 is TGCGCCAGCAGCCAAGTTGTGGACAGCTACTATGGCTACACCTTC. As protein: CASSQVVDSYYGYTF. J is TRBJ1-2 and V is TRBV4-3; maybe TRBD1 (6 bases). V was shortened by 1 base and J by 3 bases, with 12 bases between the two germline ends. The CDR3 totals 15 residues. The V gene's germline CDR1 is LGHNA and CDR2 YSLEER.

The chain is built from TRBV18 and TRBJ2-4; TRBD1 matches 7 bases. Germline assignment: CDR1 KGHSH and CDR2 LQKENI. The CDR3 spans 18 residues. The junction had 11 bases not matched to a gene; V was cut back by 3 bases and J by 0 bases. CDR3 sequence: CASSPRREGQIAKNIQYF. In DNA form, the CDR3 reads TGTGCCAGCTCACCCCGACGCGAGGGACAGATAGCCAAAAACATTCAGTACTTC.

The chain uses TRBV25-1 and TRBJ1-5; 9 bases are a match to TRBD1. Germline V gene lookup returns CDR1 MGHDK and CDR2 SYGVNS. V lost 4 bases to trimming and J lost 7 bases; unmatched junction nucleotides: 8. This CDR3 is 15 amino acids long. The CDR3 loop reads CASSAGTGPGQPQHF. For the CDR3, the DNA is TGTGCCAGCAGTGCAGGGACAGGGCCAGGGCAGCCCCAGCATTTT.

CDR3 DNA sequence: TGTGCCAGCAGCTTGGCCAGGGATCGCGAGCAGTACTTC. It codes for CASSLARDREQYF. The gene calls are TRBV5-6 and TRBJ2-7; D might be TRBD1 (5 bases). The CDR3 extends over 13 amino acids. In germline, CDR1 is SGHDT, CDR2 YYEEEE. The V end was cut by 0 bases, the J end by 6 bases, with 10 bases between.

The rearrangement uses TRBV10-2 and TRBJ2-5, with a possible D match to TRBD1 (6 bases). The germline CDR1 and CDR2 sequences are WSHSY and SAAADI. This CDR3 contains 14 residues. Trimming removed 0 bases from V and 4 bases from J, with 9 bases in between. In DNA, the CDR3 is TGCGCCAGCAGTGAGTCGAGGGGGTCAGAGACCCAGTACTTC. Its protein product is CASSESRGSETQYF.

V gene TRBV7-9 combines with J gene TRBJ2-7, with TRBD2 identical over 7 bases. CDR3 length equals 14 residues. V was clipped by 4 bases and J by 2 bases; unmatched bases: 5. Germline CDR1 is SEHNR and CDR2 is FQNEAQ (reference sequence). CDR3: CASSSLAEPYEQYF. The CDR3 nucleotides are TGTGCCAGCAGCTCCCTAGCGGAACCCTACGAGCAGTACTTC.

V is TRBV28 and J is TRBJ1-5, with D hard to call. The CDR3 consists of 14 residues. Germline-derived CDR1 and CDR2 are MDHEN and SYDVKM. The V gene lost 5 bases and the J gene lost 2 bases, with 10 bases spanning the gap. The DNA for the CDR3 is TGTGCCAGCAGTGGCGGATCGGGCAATCAGCCCCAGCATTTT. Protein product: CASSGGSGNQPQHF. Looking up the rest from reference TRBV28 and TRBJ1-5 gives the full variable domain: DVKVTQSSRYLVKRTGEKVFLECVQDMDHENMFWYRQDPGLGLRLIYFSYDVKMKEKGDIPEGYSVSREKKERFSLILESASTNQTSMYLCASSGGSGNQPQHFGDGTRLSIL.

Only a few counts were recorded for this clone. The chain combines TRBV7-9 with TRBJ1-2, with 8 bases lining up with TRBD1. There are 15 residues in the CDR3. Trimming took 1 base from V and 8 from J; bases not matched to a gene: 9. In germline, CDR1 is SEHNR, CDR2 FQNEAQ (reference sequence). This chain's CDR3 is CASSLVRRQGNGYTF. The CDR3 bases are TGTGCCAGCAGCTTAGTGCGCCGACAGGGGAACGGCTACACCTTC.

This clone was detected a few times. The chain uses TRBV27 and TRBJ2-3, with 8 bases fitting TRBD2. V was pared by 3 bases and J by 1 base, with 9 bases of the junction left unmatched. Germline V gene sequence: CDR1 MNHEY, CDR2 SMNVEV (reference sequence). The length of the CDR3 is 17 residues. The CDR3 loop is CASSLRRRGDRTDTQYF. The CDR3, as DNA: TGTGCCAGCAGTTTGCGGCGGCGGGGGGACCGCACAGATACGCAGTATTTT.

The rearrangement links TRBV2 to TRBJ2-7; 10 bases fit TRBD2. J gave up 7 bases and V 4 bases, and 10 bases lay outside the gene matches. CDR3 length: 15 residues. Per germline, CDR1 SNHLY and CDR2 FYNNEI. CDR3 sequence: CASSASGRGSGEQYF. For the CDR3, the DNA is TGTGCCAGCAGTGCTAGCGGGAGAGGGTCGGGGGAGCAGTACTTC.

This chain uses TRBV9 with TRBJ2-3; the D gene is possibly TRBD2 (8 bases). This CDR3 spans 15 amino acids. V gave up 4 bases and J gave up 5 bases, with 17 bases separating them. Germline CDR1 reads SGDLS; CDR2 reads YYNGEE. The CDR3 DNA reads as TGTGCCAGCAGCCGACTAGCGCAGGGGGTAGATACGCAGTATTTT. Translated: CASSRLAQGVDTQYF.